Sequencing of this T cell receptor beta chain was carried out in a study of shared clonotypes between healthy human individuals. About the research overall: Three CD4 naive, three CD4 memory, two CD8 naive and one CD8 memory plate were used per donor.

The CDR3 is 13 residues long. V lost 4 bases and J 0 bases, leaving 9 bases between the germline ends. CDR1 GTSNPN and CDR2 SVGIG come from the germline V gene (reference sequence). A CD45RA+ naive subset and a CD45RA-negative memory subset were split from CD4+ cells. Only in-frame clones appear in the TCRdb table, and some are missing; sequencing was by immunoSEQ multiplex PCR. The sample contains more than 400,000 clones, approximately 95% of which appear only once. The chain recombines TRBV30 with TRBJ1-1; a possible D gene is TRBD1 (5 bases). The material sequenced was naive CD4+ T cells sorted from blood. The subset denotes: CD45RA+ positively selected. This clonotype originated in a woman aged 30 to 39 in good health. This CDR3 reads CAWIWGVNTEAFF. For the CDR3, the DNA is TGTGCCTGGATTTGGGGCGTGAACACTGAAGCTTTCTTT.